This T cell receptor beta chain was sequenced during a study of identical twins. This clonotype was counted many times. The V and J ends lost 5 bases and 1 base respectively, with 10 bases between them. CDR1 is SGHTA, CDR2 FQGNSA, per germline. The length of the CDR3 is 14 residues. In TCRdb, the 5' RACE reads were re-called with MiXCR into one record per CDR3 protein. The data show approximately 150,000 distinct CDR3 sequences, approximately 3.5% seen once. This receptor was taken from a man aged 18 to 29 in good health. The sequenced sample was memory T cells sorted from blood. This chain uses TRBV7-2 with TRBJ2-3; D unclear. In DNA form, the CDR3 reads TGTGCCAGCAGCCAAAGAGACGGCACAGATACGCAGTATTTT. Translating gives CASSQRDGTDTQYF.